This T cell receptor (beta chain) was identified in a study of shared clonotypes between healthy human individuals. Study-level findings and limits: What limited the represented genetic and exposure-history diversity was the small number of donors. Memory subsets generally showed smaller estimated richness than naive subsets did. Sorted-subset samples were not fully sequenced, rarefaction indicated. Clonotype sharing across several donors was observed for roughly 5% of naive CD4 clonotypes.

The method was immunoSEQ multiplex PCR; TCRdb's version includes in-frame clones alone and lacks a portion of them. This repertoire shows 2 million to 2.5 million clones, 90% to 96% found once; its top ten account for 0.13%. The V and J ends lost 1 base and 1 base respectively, with 10 bases between them. Germline V gives CDR1 SEHNR, CDR2 FQNEAQ (reference sequence). The CDR3 length is 15 residues. To note about this clone: The antigen is unknown.

The specimen was naive CD4+ T cells sorted from blood. Described subset: CD45RA+ positively selected. The TCR sequence derives from a man aged 18-30 years in good health. The chain couples TRBV7-9 to TRBJ1-1, with D unclear. The DNA of the CDR3 is TGTGCCAGCAGCTTAGACGGACGGACGAACACTGAAGCTTTCTTT. This encodes CASSLDGRTNTEAFF.